A single sample gave rise to the 7 T cell receptor beta chains below, sequenced in a study of T cell responses to AZD1222 COVID-19 vaccine. The data were produced by immunoSEQ multiplex PCR, yet TCRdb's version contains in-frame clones alone and is incomplete. Counted here are around 170,000 clones, approximately 90% occurring once; the ten biggest clones make up less than 5.5%. The material was peripheral blood, obtained on day 0 of AZD1222 vaccination. These receptors were taken from an adult in good health.

V gene TRBV19 combines with J gene TRBJ2-1, with TRBD2 matching over 8 bases. The CDR3 sequence is 18 residues long. Germline V gene lookup returns CDR1 LNHDA and CDR2 SQIVND (reference sequence). Unmatched junction bases numbered 14, after V lost 1 base and J lost 6 bases. The CDR3 spells CASSIGFRGTRSFNEQFF. The CDR3 nucleotides read TGTGCCAGTAGTATAGGTTTTAGGGGGACTAGATCTTTCAATGAGCAGTTCTTC.

The chain employs TRBV27 and TRBJ1-3; D unclear. V gave up 4 bases and J gave up 2 bases, with 9 bases separating them. The CDR3 has 14 amino acids. Germline V gene sequence: CDR1 MNHEY, CDR2 SMNVEV (reference sequence). The CDR3 DNA reads as TGTGCCAGCAGTTCTGACATTACTGGAAACACCATATATTTT. It translates to CASSSDITGNTIYF.

In this sample, this clone turned up a few times. The chain links TRBV11-3 to TRBJ2-4; 12 bases match TRBD1. From germline, CDR1 is SGHNT and CDR2 YENEEA. V shed 4 bases, J shed 1 base, and the junction held 8 bases outside the gene matches. The CDR3 has 18 residues. Here the CDR3 DNA reads TGTGCCAGCAGCTCAGGGACAGGGGGCGCTGGGGCCAAAAACATTCAGTACTTC. It specifies CASSSGTGGAGAKNIQYF. Full variable domain (outside the CDR3, taken from reference TRBV11-3 and TRBJ2-4): EAGVVQSPRYKIIEKKQPVAFWCNPISGHNTLYWYLQNLGQGPELLIRYENEEAVDDSQLPKDRFSAERLKGVDSTLKIQPAELGDSAVYLCASSSGTGGAGAKNIQYFGAGTRLSVL.

V gene TRBV10-1 combines with J gene TRBJ2-1, with 10 bases matching TRBD2. The CDR3 is 14 residues long. The V and J ends lost 4 bases and 3 bases, in that order; junction bases with no gene match: 0. Germline V gene data show CDR1 as WNHNN and CDR2 as SYGVQD (reference sequence). In DNA, the CDR3 is TGCGCCAGCAGTGGACTAGCGGGCTACAATGAGCAGTTCTTC. It translates to CASSGLAGYNEQFF.

This chain uses TRBV15 with TRBJ1-5; D not resolved. V gave up 4 bases and J gave up 1 base, with 5 bases separating them. Germline V gene lookup returns CDR1 LNHNV and CDR2 YYDKDF (reference sequence). This CDR3 contains 13 residues. Here the CDR3 DNA reads TGTGCCACCAGCACTGTAAGCAATCAGCCCCAGCATTTT. This encodes CATSTVSNQPQHF.

This chain joins TRBV11-2 and TRBJ2-7; 10 bases are shared with TRBD2. Germline V gives CDR1 SGHAT, CDR2 FQNNGV. Trimming removed 1 base from V and 0 bases from J; junction bases left unmatched: 3. The CDR3 is made up of 16 amino acids. Written as DNA, the CDR3 is TGTGCCAGCAGCTTAGGTGCTAGCGGGAGCTCCTACGAGCAGTACTTC. Translated, it gives CASSLGASGSSYEQYF.

This clone appeared once. This chain connects TRBV2 to TRBJ2-1, with 10 bases matching TRBD2. The J segment lost 8 bases and the V segment lost 3 bases, leaving 4 bases of the junction unmatched. CDR1 is SNHLY, CDR2 FYNNEI, per germline. There are 14 residues in the CDR3. CDR3 bases: TGTGCCAGCAGTGACCTAGCGGGAGCGGATGAGCAGTTCTTC. It yields the protein CASSDLAGADEQFF.